A selection of T cell receptor beta chains follows, all from one sample in a study of T cell changes during pregnancy in multiple sclerosis. Some clones are missing from TCRdb's copy, which holds only in-frame ones; the method was immunoSEQ multiplex PCR. The sample lists around 50,000 clones, approximately 90% occurring once. Sequencing was carried out using peripheral blood from another person, used as feeder cells. Receptor source: a human donor whose cells served as feeder cells for cultures in a pregnancy study. Each CDR3 is given with its conserved first and last residue. D genes are given only for firm matches. For some rows the clone size is stated as once, few or many, or as a class when expanded; others skip it.

v_gene	d_gene	j_gene	abundance	CDR3nt	CDR3aa
TRBV18	TRBD1	TRBJ2-1	once	TGTGCCAGCTCACAGGGGGCTACCAGCAATGAGCAGTTCTTC	CASSQGATSNEQFF
TRBV14	.	TRBJ2-1	.	TGTGCCAGCAGCCAAAGGGTTGAAGGAAGTGAGCAGTTCTTC	CASSQRVEGSEQFF
TRBV28	.	TRBJ2-1	.	TGTGCCAGCAGTACCCAACGGGGAAGGTCCTACAATGAGCAGTTCTTC	CASSTQRGRSYNEQFF
TRBV6-4	.	TRBJ1-5	.	TGTGCCAGCAGTCGGGACACGGAAGCGCCCCAGCATTTT	CASSRDTEAPQHF
TRBV28	.	TRBJ1-1	once	TGTGCCAGCAGTTTTAAGACTGAAGCTTTCTTT	CASSFKTEAFF
TRBV29-1	.	TRBJ1-2	once	TGCAGCGTTGAAGAGGATGGGGATCGCTACACCTTC	CSVEEDGDRYTF
TRBV13	.	TRBJ2-7	.	TGTGCCAGCAGCCACAGACTACATCGCTACGAGCAGTACTTC	CASSHRLHRYEQYF
TRBV5-1	.	TRBJ1-4	.	TGCGCCAGCAGCTTCGACCCGGGACTTACGAATGAAAAACTGTTTTTT	CASSFDPGLTNEKLFF
TRBV10-3	TRBD1	TRBJ1-2	.	TGTGCCATCGGGAGACCGGGACAGAACTATGGCTACACCTTC	CAIGRPGQNYGYTF
TRBV12-5	.	TRBJ2-2	.	TGTGCTAGTGGTTTCCAGGGGAGATGGACCGGGGAGCTGTTTTTT	CASGFQGRWTGELFF
TRBV2	TRBD1	TRBJ1-4	.	TGTGCCAGCAGCCGGGACAGGGGAGAAGAAAAACTGTTTTTT	CASSRDRGEEKLFF